The 19 T cell receptor beta chains presented below share a single source sample, sequenced in a study of PD-1 and CTLA-4 blockade in melanoma. The protocol was immunoSEQ multiplex PCR, while the TCRdb copy is restricted to in-frame clones and leaves out a portion. The data show around 29,000 clones, with around 90% seen just once and around 7.8% held by the top ten. The specimen comprised CD8+ T cells from peripheral blood, sampled before anti-PD-1 treatment. Receptors originate from a human donor with melanoma.

The chain is built from TRBV7-9 and TRBJ2-7; 14 nucleotides agree with TRBD2. Losses at the gene ends were 3 bases for V and 1 base for J; bases not matched to a gene: 5. The CDR3 length is 17 residues. The germline CDR1 and CDR2 sequences are SEHNR and FQNEAQ (reference sequence). The chain's CDR3 is CASSFGTSGSLSYEQYF. CDR3 nucleotide sequence: TGTGCCAGCAGCTTTGGGACTAGCGGGAGTCTGTCCTACGAGCAGTACTTC. Using reference TRBV7-9 and TRBJ2-7 for the parts outside the CDR3, the full variable domain is DTGVSQNPRHKITKRGQNVTFRCDPISEHNRLYWYRQTLGQGPEFLTYFQNEAQLEKSRLLSDRFSAERPKGSFSTLEIQRTEQGDSAMYLCASSFGTSGSLSYEQYFGPGTRLTVT.

The rearrangement links TRBV14 to TRBJ1-3, with TRBD1 as a possible D gene (6 bases). Looked up from germline, CDR1 is SGHDN and CDR2 is FVKESK. The CDR3 consists of 14 residues. V dropped 2 bases and J dropped 3 bases, with 8 bases sitting between them. As DNA, the CDR3 is TGTGCCAGCAGCCAACCCAGGGGTGGAAACACCATATATTTT. It translates to CASSQPRGGNTIYF. The full variable domain, with the rest looked up from reference TRBV14 and TRBJ1-3, is EAGVTQFPSHSVIEKGQTVTLRCDPISGHDNLYWYRRVMGKEIKFLLHFVKESKQDESGMPNNRFLAERTGGTYSTLKVQPAELEDSGVYFCASSQPRGGNTIYFGEGSWLTVV.

The J gene is TRBJ1-4, the V gene TRBV29-1, with 8 positions matching TRBD1. This CDR3 region has 13 residues. The germline gives CDR1 SQVTM, CDR2 ANQGSEA. V lost 7 bases and J lost 2; bases outside the gene matches: 3. The DNA for the CDR3 is TGCAGCGCGCAGGGGGCGACTAATGAAAAACTGTTTTTT. This sequence encodes CSAQGATNEKLFF.

This chain uses TRBV5-5 with TRBJ1-1, with D maybe TRBD1 (5 bases). The CDR3 covers 14 residues. Trimming took off 3 bases at V and 0 bases at J, with 9 bases between the two ends. CDR1 SGHKS and CDR2 YYEKEE come from the germline V gene (reference sequence). The CDR3 DNA sequence: TGTGCCAGCAGCTCGACAGCCTTGAACACTGAAGCTTTCTTT. This gives the protein CASSSTALNTEAFF.

V usage is TRBV10-3 and J usage is TRBJ1-2; weak D call: TRBD1 (5 bases). Germline loops: CDR1 ENHRY, CDR2 SYGVKD. The CDR3 runs to 13 residues. The V end was cut by 2 bases, the J end by 7 bases, with 11 bases between. Here the CDR3 reads CAISEEGTGGYTF. The DNA for the CDR3 is TGTGCCATCAGTGAGGAAGGGACGGGTGGCTACACCTTC.

V is TRBV29-1 and J is TRBJ2-2, with D possibly called TRBD1 or TRBD2 (6 bases each). The CDR3 consists of 13 residues. Germline V gene lookup returns CDR1 SQVTM and CDR2 ANQGSEA. The V end was cut by 6 bases, the J end by 3 bases, with 11 bases between. The CDR3 bases are TGCAGCGTAAGAAGGGGGGACACCGGGGAGCTGTTTTTT. Translated: CSVRRGDTGELFF.

The chain employs TRBV28 and TRBJ2-2; the D is unclear. CDR3 length: 13 amino acids. Germline V CDR1 and CDR2: MDHEN, SYDVKM. V shed 7 bases and J shed 2 bases, with 8 bases lying between them. The CDR3 coding sequence is TGTGCCAGCACGGTAGATAACACCGGGGAGCTGTTTTTT. It yields the protein CASTVDNTGELFF.

The chain links TRBV7-2 to TRBJ2-7, with a weak D call TRBD1 (6 bases). The CDR3 is made up of 14 amino acids. Trimming stripped 5 bases from V and 1 base from J, with 12 bases between. CDR1 is SGHTA and CDR2 is FQGNSA in the germline V gene. CDR3 region: CASSTWTDSYEQYF. As DNA, the CDR3 is TGTGCCAGCAGCACCTGGACAGATTCCTACGAGCAGTACTTC. The entire variable domain, with the rest obtained from reference TRBV7-2 and TRBJ2-7, is as follows: GAGVSQSPSNKVTEKGKDVELRCDPISGHTALYWYRQSLGQGLEFLIYFQGNSAPDKSGLPSDRFSAERTGGSVSTLTIQRTQQEDSAVYLCASSTWTDSYEQYFGPGTRLTVT.

The chain is built from TRBV7-9 and TRBJ2-2; D possibly corresponds to TRBD2 (5 bases). This CDR3 comprises 15 residues. Trimming left V 2 bases short and J 0 bases short, with 7 bases between. Per the germline V gene, CDR1 is SEHNR and CDR2 is FQNEAQ (reference sequence). Here the CDR3 reads CASSLTRANTGELFF. The CDR3, as DNA: TGTGCCAGCAGCTTAACTAGGGCGAACACCGGGGAGCTGTTTTTT.

The chain recombines TRBV7-9 with TRBJ1-4, with D tentatively TRBD1 (5 bases). Germline CDR1 reads SEHNR; CDR2 reads FQNEAQ (reference sequence). The CDR3 extends over 18 amino acids. V gave up 8 bases and J gave up 3 bases, with 25 bases separating them. In DNA, the CDR3 is TGTGCCAGCGGCTCTCCCACCACCCGAGGGGATCCTAATGAAAAACTGTTTTTT. It specifies CASGSPTTRGDPNEKLFF.

This clone has more than one count but fewer than ten. This sequence joins TRBV6-5 and TRBJ1-2, with D perhaps matching TRBD1 (5 bases). Trimming stripped 7 bases from V and 3 bases from J, with 18 bases between. This CDR3 has 15 amino acids. Germline V gene lookup returns CDR1 MNHEY and CDR2 SVGAGI. The CDR3 DNA reads as TGTGCCAGCACCGGCGGGGCCACGGATGACTATGGCTACACCTTC. Its translation is CASTGGATDDYGYTF.

The DNA for the CDR3 is TGTGCCAGCAGCCCAACCGAGACCTACAATGAGCAGTTCTTC. It specifies CASSPTETYNEQFF. The chain carries TRBV7-9 and TRBJ2-1; D gene uncertain. V was clipped by 5 bases and J by 2 bases, with 10 bases between them. This CDR3 has 14 residues. Germline V lookup: CDR1 SEHNR, CDR2 FQNEAQ (reference sequence).

The chain has TRBV27 and TRBJ1-4, with D uncertain. CDR1 and CDR2 (germline): MNHEY, SMNVEV (reference sequence). Deletions cut 6 bases from V and 4 bases from J, with 12 bases between. The CDR3 extends over 14 amino acids. CDR3: CASSLGYGNEKLFF. CDR3 in DNA: TGTGCCAGCAGCTTGGGATACGGTAATGAAAAACTGTTTTTT.

This clone appeared once. The junction shows a germline mismatch at one end, possibly a read error. The chain employs TRBV7-9 and TRBJ2-6; tentative D call: TRBD2 (5 bases). CDR3 length: 14 amino acids. Germline values: CDR1 SEHNR, CDR2 FQNEAQ (reference sequence). For the CDR3, the DNA is TGTGCCAGCAGCTTAGGGACTGGGCCCAACGTCCTGACTTTC. Amino acids: CASSLGTGPNVLTF.

The chain joins TRBV27 to TRBJ1-1; 7 nucleotides align to TRBD1. V shed 2 bases and J 3 bases; nucleotides not matched to a gene: 0. The CDR3 runs 13 residues. The V gene's germline CDR1 is MNHEY and CDR2 SMNVEV (reference sequence). The DNA for the CDR3 is TGTGCCAGCAGTTTAGACAGGGACACTGAAGCTTTCTTT. Amino acid sequence: CASSLDRDTEAFF.

The rearrangement uses TRBV27 and TRBJ2-1; 9 nucleotides agree with TRBD1. V shed 2 bases, J shed 7 bases, and the junction held 3 bases outside the gene matches. The CDR3 has 14 residues. Germline values: CDR1 MNHEY, CDR2 SMNVEV (reference sequence). The CDR3 region is CASSLRTGENEQFF. CDR3 nucleotides: TGTGCCAGCAGTTTACGGACAGGGGAAAATGAGCAGTTCTTC.

V is TRBV5-1 and J is TRBJ2-7, with 8 bases that match TRBD1. The CDR3 is 15 amino acids. CDR1 is SGHRS, CDR2 YFSETQ, per germline. Trimming removed 1 base from V and 2 bases from J; junction bases left unmatched: 5. CDR3 nucleotides: TGCGCCAGCAGCTTGACAGGGGGAATTCCCTACGAGCAGTACTTC. Encoded protein: CASSLTGGIPYEQYF.

The J gene is TRBJ2-5, the V gene TRBV27; D possibly corresponds to TRBD1 (6 bases). The CDR3 contains 14 residues. The germline CDR1 and CDR2 sequences are MNHEY and SMNVEV (reference sequence). V was shortened by 5 bases and J by 1 base, with 11 bases between the two germline ends. CDR3 protein: CASSPQGTQETQYF. CDR3 sequence (DNA): TGTGCCAGCAGTCCACAGGGAACCCAAGAGACCCAGTACTTC.

The chain combines TRBV30 with TRBJ2-1; D is perhaps TRBD1 (5 bases). The V gene's germline CDR1 is GTSNPN and CDR2 SVGIG (reference sequence). The CDR3 is 12 amino acids. V gave up 4 bases and J gave up 9 bases, with 13 bases separating them. The CDR3 DNA is TGTGCCTGGACCGACAGAGGCTTTGAGCAGTTCTTC. Protein: CAWTDRGFEQFF.